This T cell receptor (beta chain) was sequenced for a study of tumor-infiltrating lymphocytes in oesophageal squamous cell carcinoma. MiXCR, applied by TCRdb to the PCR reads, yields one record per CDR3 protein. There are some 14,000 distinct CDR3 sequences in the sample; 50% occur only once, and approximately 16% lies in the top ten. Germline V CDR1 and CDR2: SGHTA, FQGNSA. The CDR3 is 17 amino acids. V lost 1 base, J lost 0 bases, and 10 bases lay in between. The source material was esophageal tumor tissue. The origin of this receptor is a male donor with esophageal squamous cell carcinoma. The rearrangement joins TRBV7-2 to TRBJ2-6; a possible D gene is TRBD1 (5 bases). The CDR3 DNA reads TGTGCCAGCAGCTTAGTAGGCAGGGCCTCTGGGGCCAACGTCCTGACTTTC. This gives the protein CASSLVGRASGANVLTF.